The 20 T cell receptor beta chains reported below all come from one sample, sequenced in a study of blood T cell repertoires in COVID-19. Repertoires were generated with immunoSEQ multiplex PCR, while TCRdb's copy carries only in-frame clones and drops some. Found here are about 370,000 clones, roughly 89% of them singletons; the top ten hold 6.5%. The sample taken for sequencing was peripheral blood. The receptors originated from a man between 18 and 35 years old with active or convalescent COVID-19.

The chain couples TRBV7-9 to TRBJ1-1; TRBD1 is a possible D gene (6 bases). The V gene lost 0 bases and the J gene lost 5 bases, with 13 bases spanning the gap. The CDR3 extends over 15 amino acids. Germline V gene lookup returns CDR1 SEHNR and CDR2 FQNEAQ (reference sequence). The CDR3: CASSLASGGGTEAFF. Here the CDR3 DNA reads TGTGCCAGCAGCTTAGCTTCGGGGGGCGGGACTGAAGCTTTCTTT.

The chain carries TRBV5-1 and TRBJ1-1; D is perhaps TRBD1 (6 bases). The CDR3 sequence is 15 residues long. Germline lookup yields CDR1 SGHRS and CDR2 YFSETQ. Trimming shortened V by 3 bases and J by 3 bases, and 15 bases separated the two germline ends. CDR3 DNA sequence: TGCGCCAGCAGCTCGGAACAGGGACGGCACACTGAAGCTTTCTTT. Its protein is CASSSEQGRHTEAFF. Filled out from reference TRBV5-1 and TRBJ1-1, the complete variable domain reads KAGVTQTPRYLIKTRGQQVTLSCSPISGHRSVSWYQQTPGQGLQFLFEYFSETQRNKGNFPGRFSGRQFSNSRSEMNVSTLELGDSALYLCASSSEQGRHTEAFFGQGTRLTVV.

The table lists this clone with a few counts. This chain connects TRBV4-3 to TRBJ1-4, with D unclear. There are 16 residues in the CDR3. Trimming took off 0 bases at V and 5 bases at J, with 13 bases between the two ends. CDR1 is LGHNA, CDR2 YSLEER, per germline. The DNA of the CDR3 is TGCGCCAGCAGCCAAGACGGCGCCCCAGGAAATGAAAAACTGTTTTTT. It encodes CASSQDGAPGNEKLFF.

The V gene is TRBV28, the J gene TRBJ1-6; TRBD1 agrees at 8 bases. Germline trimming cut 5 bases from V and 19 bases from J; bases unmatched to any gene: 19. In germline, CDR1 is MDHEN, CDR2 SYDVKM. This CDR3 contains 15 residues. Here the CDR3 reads CASSPASLGQGAVHF. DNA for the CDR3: TGTGCCAGCAGTCCCGCCAGCCTCGGACAGGGAGCTGTTCACTTT.

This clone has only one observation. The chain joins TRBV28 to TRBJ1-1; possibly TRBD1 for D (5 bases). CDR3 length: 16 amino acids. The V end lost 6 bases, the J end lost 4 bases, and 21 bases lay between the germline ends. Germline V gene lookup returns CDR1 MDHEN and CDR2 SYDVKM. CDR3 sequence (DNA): TGTGCCAGCAGCTACATTCCGGGACTTGAAGGCACTGAAGCTTTCTTT. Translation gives CASSYIPGLEGTEAFF.

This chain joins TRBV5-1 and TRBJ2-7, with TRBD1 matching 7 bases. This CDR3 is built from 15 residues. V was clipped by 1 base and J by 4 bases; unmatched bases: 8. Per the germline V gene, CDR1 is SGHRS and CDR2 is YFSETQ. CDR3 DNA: TGCGCCAGCAGCTTGTGGGACAGCAGGACATACGAGCAGTACTTC. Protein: CASSLWDSRTYEQYF.

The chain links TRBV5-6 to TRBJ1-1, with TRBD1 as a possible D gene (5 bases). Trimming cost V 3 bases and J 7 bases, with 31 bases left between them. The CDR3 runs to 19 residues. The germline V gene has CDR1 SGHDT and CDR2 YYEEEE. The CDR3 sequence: CASSWFGGTPRTTTFEAFF. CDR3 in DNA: TGTGCCAGCAGCTGGTTCGGGGGGACCCCCCGCACTACAACATTTGAAGCTTTCTTT.

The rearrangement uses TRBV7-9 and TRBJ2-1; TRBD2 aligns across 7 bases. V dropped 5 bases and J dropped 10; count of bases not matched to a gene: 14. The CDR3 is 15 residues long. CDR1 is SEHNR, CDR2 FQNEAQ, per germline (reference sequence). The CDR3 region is CASSVVGLEAREQFF. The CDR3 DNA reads TGTGCCAGCAGCGTCGTCGGACTAGAAGCGCGCGAGCAGTTCTTC.

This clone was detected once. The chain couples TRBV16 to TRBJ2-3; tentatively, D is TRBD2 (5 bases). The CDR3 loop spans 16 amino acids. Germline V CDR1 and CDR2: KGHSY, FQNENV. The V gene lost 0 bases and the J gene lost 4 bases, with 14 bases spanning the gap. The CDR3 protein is CASSQSPGLSADTQYF. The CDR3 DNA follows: TGTGCCAGCAGCCAATCCCCCGGACTCTCCGCAGATACGCAGTATTTT.

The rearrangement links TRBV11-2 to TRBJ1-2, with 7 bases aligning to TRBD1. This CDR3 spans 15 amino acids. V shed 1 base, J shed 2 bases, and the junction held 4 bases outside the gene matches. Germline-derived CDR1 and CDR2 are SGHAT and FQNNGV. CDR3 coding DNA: TGTGCCAGCAGCTTAGGGGACAGAGTAAACTATGGCTACACCTTC. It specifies CASSLGDRVNYGYTF.

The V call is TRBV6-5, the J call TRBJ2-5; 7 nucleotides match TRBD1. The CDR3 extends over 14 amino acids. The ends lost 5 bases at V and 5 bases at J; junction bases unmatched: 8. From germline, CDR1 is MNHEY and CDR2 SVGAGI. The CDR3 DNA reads TGTGCCAGCAGTCGACAGGGTTTCGGGGAGACCCAGTACTTC. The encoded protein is CASSRQGFGETQYF.

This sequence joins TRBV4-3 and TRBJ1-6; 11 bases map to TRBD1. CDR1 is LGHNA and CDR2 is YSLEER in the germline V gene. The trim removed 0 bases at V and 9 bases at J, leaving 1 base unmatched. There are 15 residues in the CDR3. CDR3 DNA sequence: TGCGCCAGCAGCCAAGATGGGACAGGGGGTTCACCCCTCCACTTT. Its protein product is CASSQDGTGGSPLHF.

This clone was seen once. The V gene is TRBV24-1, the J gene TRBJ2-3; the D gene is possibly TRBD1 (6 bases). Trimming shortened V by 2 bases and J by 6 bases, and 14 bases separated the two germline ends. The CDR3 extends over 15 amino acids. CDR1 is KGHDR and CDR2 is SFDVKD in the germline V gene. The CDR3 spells CATSDYVGTPDTQYF. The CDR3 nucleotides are TGTGCCACCAGTGATTATGTGGGGACACCCGATACGCAGTATTTT.

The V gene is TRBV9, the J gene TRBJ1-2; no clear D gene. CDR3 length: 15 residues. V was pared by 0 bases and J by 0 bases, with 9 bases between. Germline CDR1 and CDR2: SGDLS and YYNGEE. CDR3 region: CASSVAGPANYGYTF. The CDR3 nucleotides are TGTGCCAGCAGCGTAGCTGGGCCAGCTAACTATGGCTACACCTTC.

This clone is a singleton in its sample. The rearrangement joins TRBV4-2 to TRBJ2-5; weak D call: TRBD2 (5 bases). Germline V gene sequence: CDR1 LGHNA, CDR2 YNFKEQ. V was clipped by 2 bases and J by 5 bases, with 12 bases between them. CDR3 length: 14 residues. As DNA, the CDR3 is TGTGCCAGCAGCCAACCGGGATCTTTGGAGACCCAGTACTTC. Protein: CASSQPGSLETQYF.

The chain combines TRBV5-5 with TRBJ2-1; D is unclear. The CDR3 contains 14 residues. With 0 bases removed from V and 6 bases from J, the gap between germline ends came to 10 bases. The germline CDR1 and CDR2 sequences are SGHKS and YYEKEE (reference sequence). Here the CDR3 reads CASSLESRSNEQFF. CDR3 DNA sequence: TGTGCCAGCAGCTTGGAATCTCGGTCCAATGAGCAGTTCTTC.

The CDR3 here is CASSPWTGNYEQYF. CDR3 DNA: TGTGCCAGCAGTCCGTGGACAGGGAACTACGAGCAGTACTTC. The chain couples TRBV6-2 or TRBV6-3 to TRBJ2-7; 8 bases match TRBD1. Germline CDR1 and CDR2: MNHEY and SVGEGT. CDR3 length: 14 amino acids. Germline trimming cut 5 bases from V and 3 bases from J; bases unmatched to any gene: 6.

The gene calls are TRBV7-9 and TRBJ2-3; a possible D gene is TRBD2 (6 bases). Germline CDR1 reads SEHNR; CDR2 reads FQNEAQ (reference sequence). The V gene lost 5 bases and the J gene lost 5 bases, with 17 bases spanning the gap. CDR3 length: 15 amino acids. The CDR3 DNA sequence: TGTGCCAGCAGCGCGGGACTCACTGGAGGAGATACGCAGTATTTT. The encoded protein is CASSAGLTGGDTQYF.

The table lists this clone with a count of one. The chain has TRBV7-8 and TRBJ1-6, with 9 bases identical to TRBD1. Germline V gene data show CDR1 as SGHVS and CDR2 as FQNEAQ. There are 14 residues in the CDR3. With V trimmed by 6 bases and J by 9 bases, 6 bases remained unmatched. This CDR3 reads CASSSGTGISPLHF. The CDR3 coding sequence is TGTGCCAGCAGTTCCGGGACAGGGATTTCACCCCTCCACTTT.

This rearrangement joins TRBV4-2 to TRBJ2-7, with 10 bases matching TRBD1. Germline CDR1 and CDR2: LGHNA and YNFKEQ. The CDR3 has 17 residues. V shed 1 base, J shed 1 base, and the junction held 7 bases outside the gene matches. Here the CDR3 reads CASSQAGTGEISYEQYF. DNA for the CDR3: TGTGCCAGCAGCCAAGCTGGGACAGGGGAAATTTCCTACGAGCAGTACTTC.